A selection of T cell receptor beta chains follows, all from one sample in a study of blood T cell repertoires in COVID-19. TCRdb's copy holds only in-frame clones and misses some; the assay was immunoSEQ multiplex PCR. The data contain 150,000 to 200,000 clones, about 85% of them seen just once; the ten biggest clones take up roughly 8.8%. Sequenced input: peripheral blood. The origin of the receptors is an elderly woman with COVID-19, enrolled during active disease. Each CDR3 is given with its conserved first and last residue. D genes are given only for firm matches. Clone size is given for some rows only: seen once, a few or many times, or a class if the clone is expanded.

D	size	V	J	CDR3	DNA
-	-	TRBV18	TRBJ2-7	CASQQGKGSYEQYF	TGTGCCAGCCAACAGGGTAAGGGCTCCTACGAGCAGTACTTC
TRBD2	few	TRBV6-1	TRBJ2-7	CASSEGYSGGYEQYF	TGTGCCAGCAGTGAGGGATATAGCGGGGGCTACGAGCAGTACTTC
-	-	TRBV5-1	TRBJ1-1	CASSLPGHLSPTEAFF	TGCGCCAGCAGCTTACCGGGACATCTTTCCCCCACTGAAGCTTTCTTT
-	-	TRBV12-3/TRBV12-4	TRBJ1-1	CASSSDMNTEAFF	TGTGCCAGCAGTTCGGACATGAACACTGAAGCTTTCTTT
TRBD2	-	TRBV4-1	TRBJ2-1	CASSLLGSGGNNEQFF	TGCGCCAGCAGCCTCCTAGGTAGCGGGGGGAACAATGAGCAGTTCTTC
TRBD2	-	TRBV5-1	TRBJ2-3	CASSLPLAGGPDTQYF	TGCGCCAGCAGCTTGCCTCTAGCGGGAGGGCCAGATACGCAGTATTTT
-	-	TRBV2	TRBJ2-4	CASSVGGNGNIQYF	TGTGCCAGCAGTGTGGGGGGTAACGGAAACATTCAGTACTTC
TRBD1	-	TRBV7-3	TRBJ2-1	CASSLETGYTNEQFF	TGTGCCAGCAGCTTAGAGACAGGGTATACGAATGAGCAGTTCTTC
-	-	TRBV5-4	TRBJ2-5	CASSLAGAVETQYF	TGTGCCAGCAGCTTGGCCGGAGCTGTGGAGACCCAGTACTTC
-	few	TRBV12-3/TRBV12-4	TRBJ1-1	CASSLGRNTEAFF	TGTGCCAGCAGCCTCGGGAGGAACACTGAAGCTTTCTTT
-	-	TRBV7-9	TRBJ2-5	CASSLVWRGPEETQYF	TGTGCCAGCAGCTTAGTATGGCGGGGACCTGAAGAGACCCAGTACTTC
TRBD1	-	TRBV6-5	TRBJ1-6	CASSYQTGVNSPLHF	TGTGCCAGCAGTTACCAGACAGGGGTAAATTCACCCCTCCACTTT